Following are 5 T cell receptor beta chains from one sample sequenced in a study of blood T cell repertoires in COVID-19. Produced via immunoSEQ multiplex PCR; TCRdb's table is partial and in-frame only. The table has approximately 170,000 clones, 80% to 90% seen once. The sequenced material came from peripheral blood. Receptor source: a man aged 35 to 55 who had recovered from COVID-19.

The chain joins TRBV18 to TRBJ1-2; D not certain. CDR1 and CDR2 from the germline V gene are KGHSH and LQKENI. V lost 3 bases, J lost 8 bases, and 13 bases lay in between. CDR3 size: 13 residues. CDR3 coding DNA: TGTGCCAGCTCACCCCCCGTGGGCCGCGGCTACACCTTC. It specifies CASSPPVGRGYTF. Using reference TRBV18 and TRBJ1-2 for the parts outside the CDR3, the full variable domain is NAGVMQNPRHLVRRRGQEARLRCSPMKGHSHVYWYRQLPEEGLKFMVYLQKENIIDESGMPKERFSAEFPKEGPSILRIQQVVRGDSAAYFCASSPPVGRGYTFGSGTRLTVV.

V usage is TRBV11-2 and J usage is TRBJ1-5, with 9 bases that match TRBD1. Germline CDR1 SGHAT, CDR2 FQNNGV. V lost 3 bases to trimming and J lost 3 bases; unmatched junction nucleotides: 3. The CDR3 extends over 15 amino acids. The CDR3 is CASSLTGGYNQPQHF. CDR3 sequence (DNA): TGTGCCAGCAGCTTGACAGGGGGGTACAATCAGCCCCAGCATTTT.

The chain is built from TRBV4-1 and TRBJ1-3, with TRBD1 as a possible D gene (5 bases). The V end was cut by 1 base, the J end by 6 bases, with 13 bases between. Germline V gene sequence: CDR1 MGHRA, CDR2 YSYEKL. The CDR3 contains 15 residues. The CDR3 loop reads CASSQVVTAENTIYF. As DNA, the CDR3 is TGCGCCAGCAGCCAAGTAGTGACAGCCGAAAACACCATATATTTT.

This clone was observed a single time. The chain links TRBV7-2 to TRBJ2-7, with 10 bases matching TRBD1. The CDR3 is made up of 15 amino acids. Germline loops: CDR1 SGHTA, CDR2 FQGNSA. The junction had 8 bases not matched to a gene; V was cut back by 5 bases and J by 4 bases. The CDR3 region has the DNA TGTGCCAGCAGCCCTGGGCCGGGACAGGGGTACGAGCAGTACTTC. Amino acids: CASSPGPGQGYEQYF.

The chain recombines TRBV10-3 with TRBJ1-2; D gene ambiguous. CDR3 length: 16 residues. From germline, CDR1 is ENHRY and CDR2 SYGVKD. Trimming removed 3 bases from V and 1 base from J, with 15 bases in between. CDR3 sequence: CAISDPGMSYNYGYTF. DNA of the CDR3: TGTGCCATCAGTGACCCCGGGATGAGCTATAACTATGGCTACACCTTC.